This TCR beta chain comes out of a study of OX40 agonist ivuxolimab in advanced cancers. About the study: Every 2 weeks, patients got intravenous ivuxolimab at one of six dose levels (0.01-10 mg/kg).

The table came from immunoSEQ multiplex PCR; TCRdb's copy has only in-frame clones and leaves some out. The sample lists tens of thousands of clones; 75% to 90% were seen once. Germline V CDR1 and CDR2: SGHAT, FQDESV (reference sequence). CDR3 length: 14 amino acids. With 3 bases removed from V and 3 bases from J, the gap between germline ends came to 9 bases. This specimen was CD4+ or CD8+ T cells sorted from blood, taken in a trial of the OX40 agonist ivuxolimab. J is TRBJ2-1 and V is TRBV11-1; tentatively, D is TRBD1 (5 bases). The sequence came from an adult with an advanced solid tumor such as melanoma, head and neck, liver or kidney cancer. CDR3 sequence (DNA): TGTGCCAGCAGCTTTGAGACAGTCTACAATGAGCAGTTCTTC. It codes for CASSFETVYNEQFF.